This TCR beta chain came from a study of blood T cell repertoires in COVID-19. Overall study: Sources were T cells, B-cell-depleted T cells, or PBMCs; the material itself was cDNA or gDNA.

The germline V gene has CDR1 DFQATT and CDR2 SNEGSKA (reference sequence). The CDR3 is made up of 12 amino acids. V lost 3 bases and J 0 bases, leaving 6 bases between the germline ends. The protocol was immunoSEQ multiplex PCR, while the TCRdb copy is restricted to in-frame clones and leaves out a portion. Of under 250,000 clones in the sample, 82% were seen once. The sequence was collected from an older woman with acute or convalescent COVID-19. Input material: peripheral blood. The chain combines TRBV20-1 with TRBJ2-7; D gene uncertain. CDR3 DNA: TGCAGTGCTAGTTTAGACTCCTACGAGCAGTACTTC. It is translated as CSASLDSYEQYF.